This TCR beta chain stems from a study of control samples from healthy donors and cancer patients. Trimming pared 4 bases from V and 5 bases from J, leaving 15 bases between. The CDR3 length is 14 residues. From germline, CDR1 is SGHDT and CDR2 YYEEEE. Here immunoSEQ multiplex PCR was the method, and the copy in TCRdb shows in-frame clones only, minus some. Of roughly 80,000 clones detected, roughly 84% appear once; the ten largest clones hold around 6%. The chain has TRBV5-6 and TRBJ1-2; D not certain. The specimen sequenced was blood. The source is a woman in her forties or fifties in good health. CDR3: CASSTWPASYGYTF. The CDR3 coding sequence is TGTGCCAGCAGCACCTGGCCGGCTAGTTATGGCTACACCTTC.